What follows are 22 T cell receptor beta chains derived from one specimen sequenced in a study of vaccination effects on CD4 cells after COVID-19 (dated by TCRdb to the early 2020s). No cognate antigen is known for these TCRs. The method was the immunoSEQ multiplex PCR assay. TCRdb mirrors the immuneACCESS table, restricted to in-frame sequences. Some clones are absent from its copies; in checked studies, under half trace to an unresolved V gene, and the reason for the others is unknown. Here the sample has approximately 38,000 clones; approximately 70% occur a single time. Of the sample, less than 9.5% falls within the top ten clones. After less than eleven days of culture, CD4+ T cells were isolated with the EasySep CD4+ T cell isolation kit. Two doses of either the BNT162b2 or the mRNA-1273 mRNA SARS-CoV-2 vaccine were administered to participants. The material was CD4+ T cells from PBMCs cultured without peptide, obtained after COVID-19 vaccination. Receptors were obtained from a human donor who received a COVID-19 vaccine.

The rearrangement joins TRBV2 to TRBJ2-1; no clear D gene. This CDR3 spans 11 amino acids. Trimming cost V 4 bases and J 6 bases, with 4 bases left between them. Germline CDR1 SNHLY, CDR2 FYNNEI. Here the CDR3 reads CASSAPNEQFF. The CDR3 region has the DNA TGTGCCAGCAGTGCCCCCAATGAGCAGTTCTTC.

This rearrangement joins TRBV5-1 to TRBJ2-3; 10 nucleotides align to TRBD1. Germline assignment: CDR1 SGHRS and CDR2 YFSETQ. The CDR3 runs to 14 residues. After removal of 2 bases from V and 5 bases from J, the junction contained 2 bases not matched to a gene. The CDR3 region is CASSFGQGGDTQYF. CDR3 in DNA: TGCGCCAGCAGCTTCGGACAGGGGGGAGATACGCAGTATTTT.

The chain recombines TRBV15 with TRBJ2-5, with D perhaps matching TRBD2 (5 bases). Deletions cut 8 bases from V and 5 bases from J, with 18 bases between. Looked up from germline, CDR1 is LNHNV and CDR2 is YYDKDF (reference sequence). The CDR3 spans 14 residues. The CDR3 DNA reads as TGTGCCACCTCAGGTGGTTCGGGGTACGAGACCCAGTACTTC. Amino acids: CATSGGSGYETQYF. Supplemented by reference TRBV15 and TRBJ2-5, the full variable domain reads DAMVIQNPRYQVTQFGKPVTLSCSQTLNHNVMYWYQQKSSQAPKLLFHYYDKDFNNEADTPDNFQSRRPNTSFCFLDIRSPGLGDTAMYLCATSGGSGYETQYFGPGTRLLVL.

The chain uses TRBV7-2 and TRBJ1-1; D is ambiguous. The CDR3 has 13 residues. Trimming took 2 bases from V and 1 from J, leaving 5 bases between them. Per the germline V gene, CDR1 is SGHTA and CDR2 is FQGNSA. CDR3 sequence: CASSLLGNTEAFF. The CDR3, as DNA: TGTGCCAGCAGCTTACTTGGGAACACTGAAGCTTTCTTT.

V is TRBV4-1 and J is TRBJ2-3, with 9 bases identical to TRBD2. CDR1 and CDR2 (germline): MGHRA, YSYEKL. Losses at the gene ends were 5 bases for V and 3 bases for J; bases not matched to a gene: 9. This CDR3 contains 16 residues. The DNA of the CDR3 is TGCGCCAGCAGCGCTCGCGGGGGGGCAAGAACAGATACGCAGTATTTT. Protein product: CASSARGGARTDTQYF.

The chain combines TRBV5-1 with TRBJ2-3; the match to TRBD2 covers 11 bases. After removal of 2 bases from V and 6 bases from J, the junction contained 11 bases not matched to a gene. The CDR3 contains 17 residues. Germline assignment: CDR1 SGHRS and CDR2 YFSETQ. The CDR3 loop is CASSFSPLAGGPDTQYF. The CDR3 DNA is TGCGCCAGCAGCTTTTCGCCCTTAGCGGGGGGGCCGGATACGCAGTATTTT.

The CDR3 is CSVEGGSRPKVAGELFF. The CDR3 coding sequence is TGCAGCGTTGAAGGGGGGTCGAGGCCTAAGGTAGCCGGGGAGCTGTTTTTT. The V and J genes are TRBV29-1 and TRBJ2-2; perhaps D is TRBD1 or TRBD2 (5 bases each). Germline CDR1 and CDR2: SQVTM and ANQGSEA. V dropped 1 base and J dropped 6 bases, with 21 bases sitting between them. This CDR3 has 17 residues.

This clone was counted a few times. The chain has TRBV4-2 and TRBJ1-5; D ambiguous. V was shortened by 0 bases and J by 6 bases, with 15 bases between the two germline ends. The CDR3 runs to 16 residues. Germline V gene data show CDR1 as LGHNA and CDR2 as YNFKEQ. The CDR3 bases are TGTGCCAGCAGCCAAGATGATCAACAGCGTTTTCAGCCCCAGCATTTT. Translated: CASSQDDQQRFQPQHF.

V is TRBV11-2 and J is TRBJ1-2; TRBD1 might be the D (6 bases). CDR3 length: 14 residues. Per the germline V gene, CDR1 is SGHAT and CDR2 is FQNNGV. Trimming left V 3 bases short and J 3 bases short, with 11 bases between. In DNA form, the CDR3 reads TGTGCCAGCAGCTTGGGCAGGGGCCACTATGGCTACACCTTC. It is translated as CASSLGRGHYGYTF.

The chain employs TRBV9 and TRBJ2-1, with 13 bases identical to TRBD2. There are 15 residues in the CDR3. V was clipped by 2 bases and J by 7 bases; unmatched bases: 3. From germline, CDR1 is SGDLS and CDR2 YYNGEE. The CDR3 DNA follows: TGTGCCAGCAGCGTGAGACTAGCGGGAGGAAATGAGCAGTTCTTC. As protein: CASSVRLAGGNEQFF.

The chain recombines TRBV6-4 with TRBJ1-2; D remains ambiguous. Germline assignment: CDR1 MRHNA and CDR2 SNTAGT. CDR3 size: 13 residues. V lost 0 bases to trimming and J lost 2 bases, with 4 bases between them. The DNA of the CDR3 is TGTGCCAGCAGTGACTCGACAAACTATGGCTACACCTTC. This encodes CASSDSTNYGYTF.

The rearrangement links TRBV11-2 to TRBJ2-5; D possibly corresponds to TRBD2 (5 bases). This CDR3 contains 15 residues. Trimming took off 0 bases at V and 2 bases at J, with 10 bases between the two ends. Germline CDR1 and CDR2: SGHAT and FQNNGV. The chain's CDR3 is CASSLEEGRQETQYF. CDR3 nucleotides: TGTGCCAGCAGCTTAGAAGAGGGCCGACAAGAGACCCAGTACTTC.

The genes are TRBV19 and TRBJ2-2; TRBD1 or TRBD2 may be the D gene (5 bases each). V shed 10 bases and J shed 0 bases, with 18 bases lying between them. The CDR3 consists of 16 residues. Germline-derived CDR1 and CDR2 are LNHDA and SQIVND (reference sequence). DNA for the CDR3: TGTGCCACCCCCCGCCCGGGACCGACGAACACCGGGGAGCTGTTTTTT. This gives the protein CATPRPGPTNTGELFF.

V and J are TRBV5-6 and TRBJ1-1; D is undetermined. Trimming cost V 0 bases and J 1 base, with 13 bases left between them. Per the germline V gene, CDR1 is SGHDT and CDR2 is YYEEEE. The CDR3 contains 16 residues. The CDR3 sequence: CASSLAKGFKNTEAFF. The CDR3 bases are TGTGCCAGCAGCTTGGCAAAGGGTTTCAAGAACACTGAAGCTTTCTTT.

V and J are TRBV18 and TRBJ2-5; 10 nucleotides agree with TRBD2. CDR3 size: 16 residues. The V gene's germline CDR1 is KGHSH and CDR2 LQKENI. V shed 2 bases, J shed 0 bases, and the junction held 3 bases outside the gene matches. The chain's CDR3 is CASSPFSGRYQETQYF. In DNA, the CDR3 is TGTGCCAGCTCACCATTTAGCGGGAGGTACCAAGAGACCCAGTACTTC.

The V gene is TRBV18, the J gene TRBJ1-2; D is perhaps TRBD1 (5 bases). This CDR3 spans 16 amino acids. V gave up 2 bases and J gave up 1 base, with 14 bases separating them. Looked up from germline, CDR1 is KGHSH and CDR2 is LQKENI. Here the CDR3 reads CASSPSREGNNYGYTF. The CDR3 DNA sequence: TGTGCCAGCTCACCAAGTCGGGAGGGGAATAACTATGGCTACACCTTC.

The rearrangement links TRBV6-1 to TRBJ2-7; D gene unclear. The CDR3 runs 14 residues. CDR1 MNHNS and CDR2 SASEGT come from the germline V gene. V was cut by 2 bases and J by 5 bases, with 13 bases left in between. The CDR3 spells CASSELRLENEQYF. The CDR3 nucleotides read TGTGCCAGCAGTGAATTGCGCCTAGAGAACGAGCAGTACTTC.

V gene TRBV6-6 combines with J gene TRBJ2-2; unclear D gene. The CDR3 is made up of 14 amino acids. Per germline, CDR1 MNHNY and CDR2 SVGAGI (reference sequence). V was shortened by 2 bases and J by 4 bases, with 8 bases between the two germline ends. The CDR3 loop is CASSYGGGTGELFF. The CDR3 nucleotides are TGTGCCAGCAGTTACGGTGGCGGCACCGGGGAGCTGTTTTTT.

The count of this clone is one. CDR3 amino acids: CASSDPSRGYEQYF. CDR3 coding DNA: TGTGCCAGCAGTGATCCCAGTCGGGGCTACGAGCAGTACTTC. The rearrangement links TRBV6-1 to TRBJ2-7; TRBD2 is a possible D gene (5 bases). There are 14 residues in the CDR3. V was trimmed by 3 bases and J by 3 bases, leaving 12 bases between them. From germline, CDR1 is MNHNS and CDR2 SASEGT.

CDR3 protein: CASSGGTSGGAVAGELFF. CDR3 DNA sequence: TGTGCCAGCAGCGGGGGGACTAGCGGGGGGGCCGTTGCCGGGGAGCTGTTTTTT. The chain carries TRBV7-2 and TRBJ2-2; 16 nucleotides line up with TRBD2. Germline CDR1 is SGHTA and CDR2 is FQGNSA. With V trimmed by 5 bases and J by 6 bases, 9 bases remained unmatched. CDR3 size: 18 residues.

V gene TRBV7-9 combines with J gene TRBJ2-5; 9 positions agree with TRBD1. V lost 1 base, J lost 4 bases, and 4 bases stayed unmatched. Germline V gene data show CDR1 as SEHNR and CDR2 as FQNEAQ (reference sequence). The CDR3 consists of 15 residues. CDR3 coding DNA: TGTGCCAGCAGCTTAGGGGGGACAGGGATAGAGACCCAGTACTTC. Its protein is CASSLGGTGIETQYF.

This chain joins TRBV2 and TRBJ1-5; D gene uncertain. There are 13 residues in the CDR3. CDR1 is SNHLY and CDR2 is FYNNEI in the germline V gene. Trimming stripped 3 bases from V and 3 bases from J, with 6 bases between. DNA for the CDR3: TGTGCCAGCAGTGAGGTTTACAATCAGCCCCAGCATTTT. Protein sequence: CASSEVYNQPQHF.